This T cell receptor beta chain was profiled in a study of T cell responses to AZD1222 COVID-19 vaccine. In the case of this clone: Antigen: not known.

Sequencing was performed with immunoSEQ multiplex PCR; in TCRdb, only in-frame clones are kept and a portion is missing. The sample yields about 86,000 clones, about nine tenths seen once. Both about-4-week and about-12-week second-dose recipients were combined. Whole-study findings and limits: Regions 160-218 and 743-854 dominated among vaccine-associated CD4 TCRs spanning spike. A mostly white British donor set with more females was recruited, and clonal diversity was possibly underestimated.

The germline V gene has CDR1 GTSNPN and CDR2 SVGIG (reference sequence). The CDR3 loop spans 14 amino acids. Trimming shortened V by 4 bases and J by 6 bases, and 16 bases separated the two germline ends. This sequence joins TRBV30 and TRBJ1-5, with a tentative D call TRBD1 (6 bases). The clonotype was recovered from an adult who received the AZD1222 COVID-19 vaccine. Source: peripheral blood, taken 28 days after the second AZD1222 dose. In DNA, the CDR3 is TGTGCCTGGACCCTGGGGGGGGCTGGTCAGCCCCAGCATTTT. Encoded protein: CAWTLGGAGQPQHF.